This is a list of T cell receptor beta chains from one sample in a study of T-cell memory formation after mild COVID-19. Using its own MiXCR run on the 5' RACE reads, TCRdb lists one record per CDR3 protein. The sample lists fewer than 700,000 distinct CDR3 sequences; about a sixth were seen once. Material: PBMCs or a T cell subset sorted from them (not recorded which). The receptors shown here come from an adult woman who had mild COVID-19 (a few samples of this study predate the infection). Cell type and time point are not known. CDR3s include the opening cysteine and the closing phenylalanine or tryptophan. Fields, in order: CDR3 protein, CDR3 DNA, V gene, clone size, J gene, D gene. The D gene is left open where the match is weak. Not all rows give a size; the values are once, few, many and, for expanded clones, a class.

cdr3_aa: CASSSRGGQGRGTQYF
cdr3_nt: TGTGCCAGCAGCTCCCGGGGGGGACAGGGTCGTGGGACCCAGTACTTC
v_call: TRBV7-7
clone_size: NA
j_call: TRBJ2-5
d_call: NA

cdr3_aa: CASSSTGGSWGYTF
cdr3_nt: TGTGCCAGCAGTTCTACAGGGGGTTCTTGGGGCTACACCTTC
v_call: TRBV27
clone_size: NA
j_call: TRBJ1-2
d_call: TRBD1

cdr3_aa: CASSFRGSSGNTIYF
cdr3_nt: TGTGCCAGCAGCTTCAGGGGAAGCTCTGGAAACACCATATATTTT
v_call: TRBV7-9
clone_size: few
j_call: TRBJ1-3
d_call: NA

cdr3_aa: CAISEGNTDTQYF
cdr3_nt: TGTGCCATCAGTGAGGGAAACACAGATACGCAGTATTTT
v_call: TRBV10-3
clone_size: many
j_call: TRBJ2-3
d_call: NA

cdr3_aa: CASSLGPGLNQPQHF
cdr3_nt: TGTGCCAGCAGCCTGGGTCCAGGCCTTAATCAGCCCCAGCATTTT
v_call: TRBV3-1
clone_size: NA
j_call: TRBJ1-5
d_call: NA

cdr3_aa: CASSPEAAWTQYF
cdr3_nt: TGTGCCAGCTCACCGGAGGCCGCGTGGACCCAGTACTTC
v_call: TRBV18
clone_size: NA
j_call: TRBJ2-5
d_call: NA

cdr3_aa: CASSYSSTGGLETQYF
cdr3_nt: TGTGCCAGCAGTTACTCATCCACAGGGGGCTTAGAGACCCAGTACTTC
v_call: TRBV6-5
clone_size: NA
j_call: TRBJ2-5
d_call: TRBD1

cdr3_aa: CAWSDGSRTYEQYF
cdr3_nt: TGTGCCTGGAGTGACGGGAGTCGCACCTACGAGCAGTACTTC
v_call: TRBV30
clone_size: NA
j_call: TRBJ2-7
d_call: NA

cdr3_aa: CASGTAPEVEDTEAFF
cdr3_nt: TGTGCCAGCGGCACCGCACCTGAAGTCGAGGACACTGAAGCTTTCTTT
v_call: TRBV21-1
clone_size: once
j_call: TRBJ1-1
d_call: NA

cdr3_aa: CASSSRDSRSYEQYF
cdr3_nt: TGCGCCAGCAGCTCACGAGACAGCCGCTCCTACGAGCAGTACTTC
v_call: TRBV5-1
clone_size: few
j_call: TRBJ2-7
d_call: NA

cdr3_aa: CASSDLVAATQYF
cdr3_nt: TGTGCCAGCAGCGATTTAGTAGCTGCGACCCAGTACTTC
v_call: TRBV12-3/TRBV12-4
clone_size: NA
j_call: TRBJ2-5
d_call: NA

cdr3_aa: CASRDGSGSYEQFF
cdr3_nt: TGTGCCAGCAGGGATGGTAGCGGGAGCTATGAGCAGTTCTTC
v_call: TRBV12-3/TRBV12-4
clone_size: NA
j_call: TRBJ2-1
d_call: TRBD2

cdr3_aa: CASSPLGQGSTQPQHF
cdr3_nt: TGCGCCAGCAGCCCTTTGGGACAGGGGAGTACTCAGCCCCAGCATTTT
v_call: TRBV5-1
clone_size: many
j_call: TRBJ1-5
d_call: TRBD1

cdr3_aa: CASSLPSGRYQETQYF
cdr3_nt: TGTGCCAGCAGCCTCCCTAGCGGGAGGTACCAAGAGACCCAGTACTTC
v_call: TRBV7-9
clone_size: many
j_call: TRBJ2-5
d_call: TRBD2

cdr3_aa: CASSLGSVSSADTQYF
cdr3_nt: TGTGCCAGCAGCTTAGGATCCGTTAGTTCCGCAGATACGCAGTATTTT
v_call: TRBV7-6
clone_size: NA
j_call: TRBJ2-3
d_call: NA

cdr3_aa: CASSDQARTATEAFF
cdr3_nt: TGTGCCAGCAGTGATCAGGCCCGGACGGCCACTGAAGCTTTCTTT
v_call: TRBV6-1
clone_size: NA
j_call: TRBJ1-1
d_call: NA

cdr3_aa: CSASDFQYGELFF
cdr3_nt: TGCAGTGCTAGCGACTTCCAATACGGGGAGCTGTTTTTT
v_call: TRBV20-1
clone_size: few
j_call: TRBJ2-2
d_call: NA

cdr3_aa: CAWSTWDLAGGPDTQYF
cdr3_nt: TGTGCCTGGTCAACCTGGGATCTAGCGGGGGGGCCAGATACGCAGTATTTT
v_call: TRBV28
clone_size: many
j_call: TRBJ2-3
d_call: TRBD2

cdr3_aa: CASSSRTVNEQFF
cdr3_nt: TGTGCCAGCAGCTCGCGGACAGTTAATGAGCAGTTCTTC
v_call: TRBV7-2
clone_size: NA
j_call: TRBJ2-1
d_call: NA

cdr3_aa: CASSRPSGGLTDTQYF
cdr3_nt: TGTGCCAGCAGTCGCCCTAGCGGGGGATTAACAGATACGCAGTATTTT
v_call: TRBV5-5
clone_size: many
j_call: TRBJ2-3
d_call: TRBD2

cdr3_aa: CASSRHGGGYNEQFF
cdr3_nt: TGCGCCAGCAGCCGACACGGGGGTGGGTACAATGAGCAGTTCTTC
v_call: TRBV4-1
clone_size: NA
j_call: TRBJ2-1
d_call: NA

cdr3_aa: CASSPDRGPDEQYF
cdr3_nt: TGCGCCAGCAGCCCGGACAGGGGGCCGGACGAGCAGTACTTC
v_call: TRBV5-1
clone_size: NA
j_call: TRBJ2-7
d_call: TRBD1